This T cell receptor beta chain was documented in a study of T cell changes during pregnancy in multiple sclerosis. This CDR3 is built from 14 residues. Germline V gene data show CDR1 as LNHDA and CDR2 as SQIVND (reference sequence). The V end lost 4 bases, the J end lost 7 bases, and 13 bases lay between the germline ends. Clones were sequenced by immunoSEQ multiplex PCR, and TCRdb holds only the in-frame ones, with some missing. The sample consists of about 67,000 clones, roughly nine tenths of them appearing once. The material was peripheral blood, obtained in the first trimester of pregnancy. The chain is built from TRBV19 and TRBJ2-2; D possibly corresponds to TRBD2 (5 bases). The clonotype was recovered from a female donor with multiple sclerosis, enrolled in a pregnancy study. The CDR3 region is CASSRTPYGGELFF. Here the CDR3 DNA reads TGTGCCAGTAGTAGGACTCCCTATGGCGGGGAGCTGTTTTTT. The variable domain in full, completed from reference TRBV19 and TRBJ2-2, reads DGGITQSPKYLFRKEGQNVTLSCEQNLNHDAMYWYRQDPGQGLRLIYYSQIVNDFQKGDIAEGYSVSREKKESFPLTVTSAQKNPTAFYLCASSRTPYGGELFFGEGSRLTVL.